Listed below are T cell receptor beta chains from one sample, sequenced in a study of graft-versus-host responses after intestinal transplantation. Assay used: immunoSEQ multiplex PCR; TCRdb lists only in-frame clones, some missing. Altogether around 20,000 clones are present, less than 40% being singletons, with the ten largest covering about 9.2%. The specimen was alloreactive CD8+ T cells from a mixed lymphocyte reaction culture, collected before intestinal transplant. These receptors originate from a human patient who received an intestinal transplant. The CDR3 runs from the conserved cysteine through the conserved F or W. A D gene is named only where the DNA matches it firmly. Where a row states a size, it is once, few, many or the class of an expanded clone; other rows omit it.

v_call	cdr3_length	d_call	clone_size	j_call	cdr3_aa	cdr3_nt
TRBV28	14	TRBD2	-	TRBJ2-7	CASSLAGVSYEQYF	TGTGCCAGCAGTTTAGCGGGAGTGTCCTACGAGCAGTACTTC
TRBV7-4	14	-	-	TRBJ1-2	CASSPGVLGYGYTF	TGTGCCAGCAGCCCCGGGGTACTTGGCTATGGCTACACCTTC
TRBV7-3	15	-	-	TRBJ2-2	CASSLTGGNTGELFF	TGTGCCAGCAGCTTAACGGGGGGAAACACCGGGGAGCTGTTTTTT
TRBV13	15	TRBD1	-	TRBJ1-2	CASSPRDSLNYGYTF	TGTGCCAGCAGCCCCCGGGACAGCCTTAACTATGGCTACACCTTC
TRBV4-3	15	-	few	TRBJ2-7	CASSQAPGAAYEQYF	TGCGCCAGCAGCCAAGCTCCGGGGGCGGCCTACGAGCAGTACTTC
TRBV7-9	16	TRBD2	few	TRBJ2-7	CASSLTGGLAGYEQYF	TGTGCCAGCAGCTTGACGGGAGGACTAGCGGGCTACGAGCAGTACTTC
TRBV27	14	TRBD2	few	TRBJ2-7	CASSLAGTPYEQYF	TGTGCCAGCAGTCTAGCGGGGACCCCCTACGAGCAGTACTTC
TRBV19	12	-	medium-sized	TRBJ1-2	CAGTTGNGGYTF	TGTGCCGGAACAACGGGAAATGGTGGCTACACCTTC
TRBV19	16	-	-	TRBJ2-7	CASSIGDGGAGYEQYF	TGTGCCAGTAGTATAGGAGATGGTGGGGCAGGCTACGAGCAGTACTTC
TRBV10-3	14	TRBD1	-	TRBJ1-2	CAISEGRGRKGYTF	TGTGCCATCAGTGAAGGCAGGGGGCGAAAGGGCTACACCTTC
TRBV5-6	16	TRBD1	medium-sized	TRBJ2-7	CASSLSPDRISYEQYF	TGTGCCAGCAGCTTGTCTCCGGACAGGATTTCCTACGAGCAGTACTTC
TRBV7-2	16	-	-	TRBJ2-2	CASSLESGKITGELFF	TGTGCCAGCAGCTTAGAATCCGGGAAGATCACCGGGGAGCTGTTTTTT
TRBV28	13	-	-	TRBJ2-7	CASSLFPVYEQYF	TGTGCCAGCAGTTTATTTCCAGTCTACGAGCAGTACTTC
TRBV6-4	16	TRBD2	-	TRBJ2-3	CASSLLAGGPVDTQYF	TGTGCCAGCAGTCTGTTAGCGGGAGGGCCGGTAGATACGCAGTATTTT